This T cell receptor (beta chain) appears in the sequencing data of a study of shared clonotypes between healthy human individuals. The germline V and J ends were trimmed by 0 bases and 3 bases, with 5 bases remaining between them. The CDR3 sequence is 12 residues long. CDR1 and CDR2 from the germline V gene are GTSNPN and SVGIG (reference sequence). This clone was seen a handful of times. Other DNA sequences within the sample encode an identical CDR3. Clones were sequenced by immunoSEQ multiplex PCR, and TCRdb holds only the in-frame ones, with some missing. Here the sample spans millions of clones, just over 90% being singletons.

The rearrangement links TRBV30 to TRBJ1-1; no firm D call. The source of this sequence is a man younger than 30 in good health. Sequenced: naive CD4+ T cells sorted from blood. Documented subset: CD45RA+ positively selected. CDR3 in amino acids: CAWSVLDTEAFF. CDR3 DNA sequence: TGTGCCTGGAGTGTTTTGGACACTGAAGCTTTCTTT.